A selection of T cell receptor beta chains follows, all from one sample in a study of control samples from healthy donors and cancer patients. Clones were sequenced by immunoSEQ multiplex PCR, and TCRdb holds only the in-frame ones, with some missing. The table lists some 130,000 clones, roughly 92% of them singletons. Sequencing used blood. Receptors were obtained from a man between 18 and 35 years old in good health. Both conserved end residues are part of each CDR3. Fields, in order: D gene, clone size, V gene, J gene, CDR3 DNA, CDR3 protein. A D gene is named only where the DNA matches it firmly. Some rows mark clone size as missing; the rest say once, few, many or name a class of expanded clone.

D: TRBD1
size: .
V: TRBV3-1/TRBV3-2
J: TRBJ1-2
DNA: TGTGCCAGCAGCCCCACACTAGGAGCACAGGGGGCCGGCTACACCTTC
CDR3: CASSPTLGAQGAGYTF

D: TRBD1
size: .
V: TRBV6-5
J: TRBJ2-3
DNA: TGTGCCAGCAGTTTACAGGGGAGTGCGGGCACAGATACGCAGTATTTT
CDR3: CASSLQGSAGTDTQYF

D: .
size: .
V: TRBV2
J: TRBJ2-1
DNA: TGTGCCAGCACGGGGGTTTACTCCTACAATGAGCAGTTCTTC
CDR3: CASTGVYSYNEQFF

D: TRBD1
size: .
V: TRBV7-9
J: TRBJ1-1
DNA: TGTGCCAGCAGCTCCGGGACAGGGGGGAACACTGAAGCTTTCTTT
CDR3: CASSSGTGGNTEAFF

D: .
size: once
V: TRBV11-1
J: TRBJ1-2
DNA: TGTGCCAGCAGCCGGGACATCTATGGCTACACCTTC
CDR3: CASSRDIYGYTF

D: .
size: once
V: TRBV3-1/TRBV3-2
J: TRBJ2-1
DNA: TGTGCCAGCAGCCAGGTAGTACAGGGATCATTAAAGTTCTTC
CDR3: CASSQVVQGSLKFF

D: .
size: .
V: TRBV9
J: TRBJ2-2
DNA: TGTGCCAGCAGCAACTCTCTGGGGGCGGGGCGGAACACCGGGGAGCTGTTTTTT
CDR3: CASSNSLGAGRNTGELFF

D: .
size: .
V: TRBV30
J: TRBJ1-1
DNA: TGTGCCTGGAGTGTAAGGTCTGAAGCTTTCTTT
CDR3: CAWSVRSEAFF

D: .
size: .
V: TRBV5-1
J: TRBJ2-5
DNA: TGCGCCAGCAGCTTGGCGGGGGCATACCAAGAGACCCAGTACTTC
CDR3: CASSLAGAYQETQYF

D: TRBD2
size: .
V: TRBV7-9
J: TRBJ2-3
DNA: TGTGCCAGCAGCCCGACAACCGGGACTAGAGACAGAGATACGCAGTATTTT
CDR3: CASSPTTGTRDRDTQYF

D: TRBD1
size: .
V: TRBV2
J: TRBJ2-5
DNA: TGTGCCAGCAGGGAAACAGGGGGGGAGACCCAGTACTTC
CDR3: CASRETGGETQYF

D: .
size: .
V: TRBV7-9
J: TRBJ2-5
DNA: TGTGCCAGCAGCTCCGCGGGGGCCCCGGGAGAGACCCAGTACTTC
CDR3: CASSSAGAPGETQYF

D: .
size: .
V: TRBV15
J: TRBJ2-7
DNA: TGTGCCACCAGCAGCCTCTATTCCTACGAGCAGTACTTC
CDR3: CATSSLYSYEQYF

D: .
size: .
V: TRBV5-6
J: TRBJ2-7
DNA: TGTGCCAGCAGCCTTGTGGCGACAGGGAGGTCGAGGTACGAGCAGTACTTC
CDR3: CASSLVATGRSRYEQYF

D: TRBD1
size: .
V: TRBV5-1
J: TRBJ1-2
DNA: TGCGCCAGCAGCCGGCCGGGACAGGGGAAAGGCTACACCTTC
CDR3: CASSRPGQGKGYTF

D: .
size: .
V: TRBV19
J: TRBJ1-6
DNA: TGTGCCAGTAGTATCGGTAATTCACCCCTCCACTTT
CDR3: CASSIGNSPLHF

D: .
size: .
V: TRBV11-2
J: TRBJ2-7
DNA: TGTGCCAGCGCCGTAGGACCGAGCTCCTACGAGCAGTACTTC
CDR3: CASAVGPSSYEQYF

D: TRBD2
size: .
V: TRBV11-2
J: TRBJ2-5
DNA: TGTGCCAGCAGCCAAGCCTTTGGCGGGGGGGCCGGAGAGACCCAGTACTTC
CDR3: CASSQAFGGGAGETQYF

D: .
size: .
V: TRBV6-1
J: TRBJ2-7
DNA: TGTGCCAGCAGTGATTTGTCGGTAACCTACGAGCAGTACTTC
CDR3: CASSDLSVTYEQYF

D: .
size: .
V: TRBV18
J: TRBJ2-5
DNA: TGTGCCAGCTCCCGAGACGAGGGCGGGACCCAGTACTTC
CDR3: CASSRDEGGTQYF

D: TRBD1
size: few
V: TRBV5-1
J: TRBJ1-4
DNA: TGCGCCAGCAGCTTGGCCGAGGGAACAGGGGTAGCTAATGAAAAACTGTTTTTT
CDR3: CASSLAEGTGVANEKLFF

D: .
size: .
V: TRBV18
J: TRBJ2-5
DNA: TGTGCCAGCTCACCCCGGACAACCAAGGGGCAAGAGACCCAGTACTTC
CDR3: CASSPRTTKGQETQYF

D: .
size: .
V: TRBV7-9
J: TRBJ1-2
DNA: TGTGCCAGCAGCTCCTCACGGGCACGGGATGGCTACACCTTC
CDR3: CASSSSRARDGYTF

D: .
size: .
V: TRBV6-2/TRBV6-3
J: TRBJ1-1
DNA: TGTGCCAGCAGCCGACATACAGGGAAGTCTGAAGCTTTCTTT
CDR3: CASSRHTGKSEAFF

D: .
size: .
V: TRBV3-1/TRBV3-2
J: TRBJ1-1
DNA: TGTGCCAGCAGCCAAGAATCACAGGGGAACACTGAAGCTTTCTTT
CDR3: CASSQESQGNTEAFF

D: .
size: .
V: TRBV5-1
J: TRBJ2-2
DNA: TGCGCCAGCAGAGCAACTAGCTGGGGGGCCGGGGAGCTGTTTTTT
CDR3: CASRATSWGAGELFF

D: TRBD1
size: .
V: TRBV27
J: TRBJ1-6
DNA: TGTGCCAGCCGATTGACGTTTAGGACAGGGGGCGTTTATAATTCACCCCTCCACTTT
CDR3: CASRLTFRTGGVYNSPLHF

D: .
size: .
V: TRBV2
J: TRBJ2-7
DNA: TGTGCCAGCAGTGATACTTACGAGCAGTACTTC
CDR3: CASSDTYEQYF

D: .
size: .
V: TRBV3-1/TRBV3-2
J: TRBJ1-2
DNA: TGTGCCAGCAGCCAAAGAATCGCGAGGGCAGGGGACGGCTACACCTTC
CDR3: CASSQRIARAGDGYTF

D: .
size: once
V: TRBV6-1
J: TRBJ2-7
DNA: TGTGCCAGCAGTGAAGCGCTTCGACGGACGCCGGTGGAGCAGTACTTC
CDR3: CASSEALRRTPVEQYF

D: .
size: .
V: TRBV9
J: TRBJ1-1
DNA: TGTGCCAGCAGCCCGAGTCTGGCGAGGACTGAAGCTTTCTTT
CDR3: CASSPSLARTEAFF

D: .
size: once
V: TRBV15
J: TRBJ1-1
DNA: TGTGCCACCAGCAGAGTGAGGGGACCTAACACTGAAGCTTTCTTT
CDR3: CATSRVRGPNTEAFF

D: TRBD2
size: .
V: TRBV9
J: TRBJ2-7
DNA: TGTGCCAGCAGCGTAGATAGCGGGGGGTTCAACGAGCAGTACTTC
CDR3: CASSVDSGGFNEQYF

D: .
size: .
V: TRBV6-5
J: TRBJ1-2
DNA: TGTGCCAGCAGGGAGTTTGGAAACTATGGCTACACCTTC
CDR3: CASREFGNYGYTF

D: TRBD2
size: once
V: TRBV27
J: TRBJ2-3
DNA: TGTGCCAGCAGTCTGGGGGGAGGGAGTTTCGCAGATACGCAGTATTTT
CDR3: CASSLGGGSFADTQYF

D: .
size: .
V: TRBV6-5
J: TRBJ2-5
DNA: TGTGCCAGCAGTTACGGTCGGTCCAAAGAGACCCAGTACTTC
CDR3: CASSYGRSKETQYF

D: TRBD1
size: .
V: TRBV10-1
J: TRBJ2-3
DNA: TGCGCCAGCAGTGAGTCGGGACAGGGCTTTACAGATACGCAGTATTTT
CDR3: CASSESGQGFTDTQYF

D: TRBD1
size: .
V: TRBV7-3
J: TRBJ2-7
DNA: TGTGCCAGCAGCTTAACGTTGGACAGGGGAGGGGAGCAGTACTTC
CDR3: CASSLTLDRGGEQYF

D: .
size: .
V: TRBV9
J: TRBJ2-3
DNA: TGTGCCAGCAGCGACGCGGGACGGGACACAGATACGCAGTATTTT
CDR3: CASSDAGRDTDTQYF

D: .
size: .
V: TRBV27
J: TRBJ1-2
DNA: TGTGCCAGCAGTTTAAAGAGTGGGCAGGGTGGCTACACCTTC
CDR3: CASSLKSGQGGYTF